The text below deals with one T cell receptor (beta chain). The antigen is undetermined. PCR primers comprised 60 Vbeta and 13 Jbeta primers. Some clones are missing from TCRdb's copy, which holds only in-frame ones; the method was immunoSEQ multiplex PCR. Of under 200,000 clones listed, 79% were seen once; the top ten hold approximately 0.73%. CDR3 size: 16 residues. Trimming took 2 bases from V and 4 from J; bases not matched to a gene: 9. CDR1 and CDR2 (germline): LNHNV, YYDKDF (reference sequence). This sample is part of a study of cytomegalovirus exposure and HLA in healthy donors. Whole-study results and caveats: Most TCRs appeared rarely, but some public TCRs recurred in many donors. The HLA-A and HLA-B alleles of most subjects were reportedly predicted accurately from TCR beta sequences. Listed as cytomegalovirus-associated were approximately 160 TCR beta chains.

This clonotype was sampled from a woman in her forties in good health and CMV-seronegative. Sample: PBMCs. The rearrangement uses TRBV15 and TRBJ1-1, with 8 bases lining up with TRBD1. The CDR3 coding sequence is TGTGCCACCAGCAGATCGACAGGGGCGAAGTCCACTGAAGCTTTCTTT. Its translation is CATSRSTGAKSTEAFF. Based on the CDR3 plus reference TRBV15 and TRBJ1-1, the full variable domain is DAMVIQNPRYQVTQFGKPVTLSCSQTLNHNVMYWYQQKSSQAPKLLFHYYDKDFNNEADTPDNFQSRRPNTSFCFLDIRSPGLGDTAMYLCATSRSTGAKSTEAFFGQGTRLTVV.